The rows below give T cell receptor beta chains drawn from one sample of a study of OX40 agonist ivuxolimab in advanced cancers. Profiling relied on immunoSEQ multiplex PCR, and the TCRdb table lists in-frame clones only, not all of them. The sample consists of 40,000 to 45,000 clones, roughly nine tenths of them appearing once. Source: CD4+ or CD8+ T cells sorted from blood, taken in a trial of the OX40 agonist ivuxolimab. The receptors stem from an adult with an advanced solid tumor such as melanoma, head and neck, liver or kidney cancer. Each CDR3 is given with its conserved first and last residue. A D gene is named only where the DNA matches it firmly. The size of a clone is reported for some rows only, either as once, few or many, or as a class for expanded clones.

NA,TRBJ2-7,NA,TRBV21-1,TGTGCCAGCAGCATCTACGGGACTCAGGGCGATTACGAGCAGTACTTC,CASSIYGTQGDYEQYF
NA,TRBJ1-2,few,TRBV6-5,TGTGCCAGCAGACCTAACGAGGTCCATGGCTACACCTTC,CASRPNEVHGYTF
TRBD2,TRBJ2-1,once,TRBV9,TGTGCCAGCAGCGTAGGGGCCACCCTGGGACTAGCATTTAATGAGCAGTTCTTC,CASSVGATLGLAFNEQFF
TRBD1,TRBJ2-7,NA,TRBV13,TGTGCCAGCAGCTTGGGACAGGGTATCTACGAGCAGTACTTC,CASSLGQGIYEQYF
TRBD2,TRBJ2-5,NA,TRBV27,TGTGCCAGTTCGGACGGGACTAGCGGGAGAGAGACCCAGTACTTC,CASSDGTSGRETQYF
TRBD1,TRBJ2-1,NA,TRBV13,TGTGCCAGCAGCCAGGACAGGGGCAATGAGCAGTTCTTC,CASSQDRGNEQFF
NA,TRBJ2-3,NA,TRBV9,TGTGCCAGCAGCCCTACGAGGGGTACGCAGTATTTT,CASSPTRGTQYF
NA,TRBJ2-7,NA,TRBV5-6,TGTGCCAGCAGCTTTCCCGGGAGCTCCTACGAGCAGTACTTC,CASSFPGSSYEQYF
NA,TRBJ2-7,NA,TRBV4-1,TGCGCCAGCAGCCAAGATACCCATGACCGATACTCCTACGAGCAGTACTTC,CASSQDTHDRYSYEQYF
TRBD2,TRBJ2-1,NA,TRBV19,TGTGCCAGTATGACCCATGGGGGAGGGAATGAGCAGTTCTTC,CASMTHGGGNEQFF
NA,TRBJ2-3,NA,TRBV19,TGTGCCAGTAGTATTGGCAGGCTCACAGATACGCAGTATTTT,CASSIGRLTDTQYF
NA,TRBJ1-1,NA,TRBV9,TGTGCCAGCAGCAAAACATGGCTCGAACCTGAAGCTTTCTTT,CASSKTWLEPEAFF